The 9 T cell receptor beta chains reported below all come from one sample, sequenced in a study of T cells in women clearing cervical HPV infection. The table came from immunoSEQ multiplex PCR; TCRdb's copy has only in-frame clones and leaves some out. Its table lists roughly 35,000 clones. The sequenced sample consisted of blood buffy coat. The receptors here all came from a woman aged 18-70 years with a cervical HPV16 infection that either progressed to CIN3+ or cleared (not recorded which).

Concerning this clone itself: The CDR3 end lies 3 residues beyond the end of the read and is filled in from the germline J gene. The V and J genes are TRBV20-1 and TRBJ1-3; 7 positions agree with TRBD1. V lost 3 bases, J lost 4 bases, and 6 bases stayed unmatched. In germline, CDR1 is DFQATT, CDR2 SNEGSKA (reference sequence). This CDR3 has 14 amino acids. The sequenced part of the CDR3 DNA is TGCAGTGCTAGCCTGACAGGGAGGGGAAACACC. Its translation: CSASLTGRGNT. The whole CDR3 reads CSASLTGRGNTIYF.

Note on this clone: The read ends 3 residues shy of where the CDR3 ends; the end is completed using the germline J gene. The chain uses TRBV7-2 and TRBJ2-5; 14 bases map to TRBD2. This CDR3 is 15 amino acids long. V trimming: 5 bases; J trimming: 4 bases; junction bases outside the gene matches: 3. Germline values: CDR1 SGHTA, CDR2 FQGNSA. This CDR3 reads CASSPGLAGVETQYF. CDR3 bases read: TGTGCCAGCAGCCCGGGACTAGCGGGAGTAGAGACC.

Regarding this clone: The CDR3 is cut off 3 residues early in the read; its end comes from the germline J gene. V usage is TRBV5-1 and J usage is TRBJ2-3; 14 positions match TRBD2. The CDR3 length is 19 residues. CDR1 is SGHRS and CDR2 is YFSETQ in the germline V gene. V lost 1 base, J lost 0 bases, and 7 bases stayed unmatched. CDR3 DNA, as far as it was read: TGCGCCAGCAGCTTGCGGACTAGCGGGGGGTCTGCTAGCACAGATACG. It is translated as CASSLRTSGGSASTDT. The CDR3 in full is CASSLRTSGGSASTDTQYF.

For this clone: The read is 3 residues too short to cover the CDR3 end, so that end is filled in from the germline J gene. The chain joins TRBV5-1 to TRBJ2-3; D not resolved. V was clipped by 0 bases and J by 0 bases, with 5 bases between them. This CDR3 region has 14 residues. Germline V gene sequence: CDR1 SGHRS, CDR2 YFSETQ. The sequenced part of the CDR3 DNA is TGCGCCAGCAGCTTGGTCTCTAGCACAGATACG. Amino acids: CASSLVSSTDT. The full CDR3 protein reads CASSLVSSTDTQYF. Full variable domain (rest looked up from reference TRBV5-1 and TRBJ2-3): KAGVTQTPRYLIKTRGQQVTLSCSPISGHRSVSWYQQTPGQGLQFLFEYFSETQRNKGNFPGRFSGRQFSNSRSEMNVSTLELGDSALYLCASSLVSSTDTQYFGPGTRLTVL.

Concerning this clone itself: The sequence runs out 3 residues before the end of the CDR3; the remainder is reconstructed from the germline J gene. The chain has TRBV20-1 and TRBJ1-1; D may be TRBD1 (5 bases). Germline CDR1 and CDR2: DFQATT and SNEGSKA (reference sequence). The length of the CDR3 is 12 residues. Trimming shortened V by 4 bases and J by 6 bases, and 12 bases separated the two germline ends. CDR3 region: CSAISREAEAFF. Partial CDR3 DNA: TGCAGTGCTATCTCCAGGGAAGCTGAA.

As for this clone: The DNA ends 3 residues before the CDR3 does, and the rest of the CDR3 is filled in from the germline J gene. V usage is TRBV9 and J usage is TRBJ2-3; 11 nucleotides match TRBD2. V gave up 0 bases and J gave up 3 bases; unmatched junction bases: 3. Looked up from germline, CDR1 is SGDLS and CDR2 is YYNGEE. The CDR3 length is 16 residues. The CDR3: CASSVASGGQTDTQYF. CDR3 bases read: TGTGCCAGCAGCGTAGCTAGCGGGGGGCAAACAGATACG.

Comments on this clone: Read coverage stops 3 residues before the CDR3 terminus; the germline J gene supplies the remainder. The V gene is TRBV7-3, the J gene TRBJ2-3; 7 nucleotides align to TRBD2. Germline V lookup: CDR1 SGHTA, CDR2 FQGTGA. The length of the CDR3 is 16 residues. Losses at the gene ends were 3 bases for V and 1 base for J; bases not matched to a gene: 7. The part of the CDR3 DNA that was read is TGTGCCAGCAGCTTCTTATCGGGGGGTCGCACAGATACG. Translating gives CASSFLSGGRTDT. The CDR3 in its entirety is CASSFLSGGRTDTQYF. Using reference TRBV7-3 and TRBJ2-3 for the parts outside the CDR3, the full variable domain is GAGVSQTPSNKVTEKGKYVELRCDPISGHTALYWYRQSLGQGPEFLIYFQGTGAADDSGLPNDRFFAVRPEGSVSTLKIQRTERGDSAVYLCASSFLSGGRTDTQYFGPGTRLTVL.

The CDR3 is CASSLWGGDTDTQYF. The sequenced CDR3 bases are TGTGCCAGCAGTTTATGGGGGGGGGACACAGATACG. This chain links TRBV28 with TRBJ2-3, with 7 bases that match TRBD2. The CDR3 goes on 3 residues after the read ends, and that part is filled in from the germline J gene. With 0 bases clipped from V and 2 bases from J, the junction kept 2 bases outside the gene matches. CDR1 is MDHEN, CDR2 SYDVKM, per germline. The CDR3 contains 15 residues.

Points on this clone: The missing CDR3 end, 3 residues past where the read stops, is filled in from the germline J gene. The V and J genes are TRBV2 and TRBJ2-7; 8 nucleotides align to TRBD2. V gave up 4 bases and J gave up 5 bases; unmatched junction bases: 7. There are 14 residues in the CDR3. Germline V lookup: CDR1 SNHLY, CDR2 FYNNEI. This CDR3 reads CASSVSGGVDEQYF. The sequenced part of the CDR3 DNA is TGTGCCAGCAGTGTTTCGGGGGGGGTTGACGAG.